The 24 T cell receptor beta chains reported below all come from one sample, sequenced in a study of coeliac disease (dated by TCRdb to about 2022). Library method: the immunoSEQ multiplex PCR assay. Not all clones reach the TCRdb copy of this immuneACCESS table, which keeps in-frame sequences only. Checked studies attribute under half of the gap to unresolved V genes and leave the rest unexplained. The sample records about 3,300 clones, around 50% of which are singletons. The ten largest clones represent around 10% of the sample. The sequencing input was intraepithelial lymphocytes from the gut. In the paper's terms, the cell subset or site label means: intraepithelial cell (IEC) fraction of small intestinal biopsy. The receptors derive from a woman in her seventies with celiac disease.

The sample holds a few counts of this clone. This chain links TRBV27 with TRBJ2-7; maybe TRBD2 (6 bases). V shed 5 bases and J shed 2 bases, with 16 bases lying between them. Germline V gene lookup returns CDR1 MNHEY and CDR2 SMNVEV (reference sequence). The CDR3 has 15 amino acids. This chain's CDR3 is CASSLGWGVTYEQYF. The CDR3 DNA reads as TGTGCCAGCAGTCTAGGCTGGGGGGTAACCTACGAGCAGTACTTC.

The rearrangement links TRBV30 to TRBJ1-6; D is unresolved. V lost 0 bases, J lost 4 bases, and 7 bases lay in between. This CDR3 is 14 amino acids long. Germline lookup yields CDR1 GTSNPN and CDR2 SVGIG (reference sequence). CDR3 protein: CAWSVLRYNSPLHF. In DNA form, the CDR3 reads TGTGCCTGGAGTGTACTGAGGTATAATTCACCCCTCCACTTT.

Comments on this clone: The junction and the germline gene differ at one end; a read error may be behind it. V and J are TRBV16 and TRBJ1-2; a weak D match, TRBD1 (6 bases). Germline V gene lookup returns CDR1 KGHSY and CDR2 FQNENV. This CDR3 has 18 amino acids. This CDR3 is CASSQREHKGQSEGPFAF. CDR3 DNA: TGTGCCAGCAGCCAACGGGAACATAAAGGACAGAGCGAGGGTCCATTCGCCTTC.

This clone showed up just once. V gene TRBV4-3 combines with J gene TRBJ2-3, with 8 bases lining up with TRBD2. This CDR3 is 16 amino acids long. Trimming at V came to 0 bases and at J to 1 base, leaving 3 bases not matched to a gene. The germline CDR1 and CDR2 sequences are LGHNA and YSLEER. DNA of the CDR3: TGCGCCAGCAGCCAAGATGCAGCGGGGGGCACAGATACGCAGTATTTT. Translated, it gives CASSQDAAGGTDTQYF.

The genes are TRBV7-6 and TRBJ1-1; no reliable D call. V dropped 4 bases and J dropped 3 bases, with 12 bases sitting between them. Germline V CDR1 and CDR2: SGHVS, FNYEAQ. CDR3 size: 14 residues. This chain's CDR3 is CASSCESVDTEAFF. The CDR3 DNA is TGTGCCAGCAGCTGCGAGAGTGTGGACACTGAAGCTTTCTTT.

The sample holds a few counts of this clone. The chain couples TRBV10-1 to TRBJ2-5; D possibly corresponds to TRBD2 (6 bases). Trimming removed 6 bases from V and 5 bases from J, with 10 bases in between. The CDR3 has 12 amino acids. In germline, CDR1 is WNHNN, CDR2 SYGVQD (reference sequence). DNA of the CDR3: TGCGCCAGCAGCGGGGACTTTGAGACCCAGTACTTC. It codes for CASSGDFETQYF.

The CDR3: CASSQSPGQYSSYNEQFF. The CDR3 nucleotides read TGCGCCAGCAGCCAAAGCCCGGGACAGTATAGCTCCTACAATGAGCAGTTCTTC. The chain couples TRBV4-3 to TRBJ2-1; TRBD1 matches 7 bases. The V segment lost 2 bases and the J segment 0 bases; nucleotides outside the gene matches: 10. This CDR3 is built from 18 residues. The germline gives CDR1 LGHNA, CDR2 YSLEER.

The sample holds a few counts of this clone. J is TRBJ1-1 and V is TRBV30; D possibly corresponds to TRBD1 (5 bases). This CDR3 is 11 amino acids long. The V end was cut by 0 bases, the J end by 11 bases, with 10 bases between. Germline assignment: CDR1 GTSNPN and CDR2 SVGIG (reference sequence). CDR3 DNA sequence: TGTGCCTGGAGTGTGCCAGGGTTCGCTTTCTTT. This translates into CAWSVPGFAFF.

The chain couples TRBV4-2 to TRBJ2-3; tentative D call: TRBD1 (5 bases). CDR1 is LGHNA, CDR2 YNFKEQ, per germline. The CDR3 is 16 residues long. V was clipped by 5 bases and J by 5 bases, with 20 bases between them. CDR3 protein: CASSLPPGMVGDTQYF. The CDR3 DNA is TGTGCCAGCAGCTTGCCGCCAGGGATGGTCGGAGATACGCAGTATTTT.

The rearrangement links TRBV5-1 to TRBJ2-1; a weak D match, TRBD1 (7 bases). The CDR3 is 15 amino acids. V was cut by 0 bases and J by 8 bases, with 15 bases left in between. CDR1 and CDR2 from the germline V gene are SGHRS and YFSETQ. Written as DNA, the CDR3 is TGCGCCAGCAGCTTGGGCCAGGGGGGCCACTATGAGCAGTTCTTC. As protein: CASSLGQGGHYEQFF. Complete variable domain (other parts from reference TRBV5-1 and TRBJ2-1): KAGVTQTPRYLIKTRGQQVTLSCSPISGHRSVSWYQQTPGQGLQFLFEYFSETQRNKGNFPGRFSGRQFSNSRSEMNVSTLELGDSALYLCASSLGQGGHYEQFFGPGTRLTVL.

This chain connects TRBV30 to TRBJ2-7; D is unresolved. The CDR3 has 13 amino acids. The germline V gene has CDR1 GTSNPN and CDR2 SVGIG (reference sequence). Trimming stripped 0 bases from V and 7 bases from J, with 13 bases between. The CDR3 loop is CAWSVTPFREQYF. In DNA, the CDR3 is TGTGCCTGGAGTGTAACCCCGTTCAGGGAGCAGTACTTC.

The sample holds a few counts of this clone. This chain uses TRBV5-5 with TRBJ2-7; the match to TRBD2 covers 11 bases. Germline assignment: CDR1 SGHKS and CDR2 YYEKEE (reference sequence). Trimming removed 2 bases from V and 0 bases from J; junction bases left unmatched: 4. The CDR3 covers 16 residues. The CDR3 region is CASSFLLAGASYEQYF. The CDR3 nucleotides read TGTGCCAGCAGCTTCTTACTAGCGGGGGCCTCCTACGAGCAGTACTTC.

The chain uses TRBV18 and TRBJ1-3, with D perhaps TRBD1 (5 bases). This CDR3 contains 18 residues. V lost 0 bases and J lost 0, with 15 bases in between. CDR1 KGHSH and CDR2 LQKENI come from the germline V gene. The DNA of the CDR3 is TGTGCCAGCTCACCACCTTACGGACACCTTAGCTCTGGAAACACCATATATTTT. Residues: CASSPPYGHLSSGNTIYF.

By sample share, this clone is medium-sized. The CDR3 loop reads CASSSGAGTGYGYTF. The CDR3 DNA reads as TGTGCCAGTAGTTCAGGCGCTGGGACAGGCTATGGCTACACCTTC. The chain links TRBV19 to TRBJ1-2; 8 bases map to TRBD1. This CDR3 has 15 residues. V was clipped by 5 bases and J by 4 bases; unmatched bases: 9. Looked up from germline, CDR1 is LNHDA and CDR2 is SQIVND (reference sequence).

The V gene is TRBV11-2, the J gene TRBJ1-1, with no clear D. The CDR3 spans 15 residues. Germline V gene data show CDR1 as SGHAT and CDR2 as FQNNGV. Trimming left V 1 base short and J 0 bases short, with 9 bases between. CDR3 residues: CASSLVEGLNTEAFF. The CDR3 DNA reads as TGTGCCAGCAGCTTAGTCGAGGGATTGAACACTGAAGCTTTCTTT.

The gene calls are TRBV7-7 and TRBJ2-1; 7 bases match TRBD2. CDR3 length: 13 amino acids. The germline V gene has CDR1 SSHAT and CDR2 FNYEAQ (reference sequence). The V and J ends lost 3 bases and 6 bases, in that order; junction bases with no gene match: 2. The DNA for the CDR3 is TGTGCCAGCAGCTTTGGCGGGGGCAATGAGCAGTTCTTC. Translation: CASSFGGGNEQFF. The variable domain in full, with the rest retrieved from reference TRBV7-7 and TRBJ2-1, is GAGVSQSPRYKVTKRGQDVTLRCDPISSHATLYWYQQALGQGPEFLTYFNYEAQPDKSGLPSDRFSAERPEGSISTLTIQRTEQRDSAMYRCASSFGGGNEQFFGPGTRLTVL.

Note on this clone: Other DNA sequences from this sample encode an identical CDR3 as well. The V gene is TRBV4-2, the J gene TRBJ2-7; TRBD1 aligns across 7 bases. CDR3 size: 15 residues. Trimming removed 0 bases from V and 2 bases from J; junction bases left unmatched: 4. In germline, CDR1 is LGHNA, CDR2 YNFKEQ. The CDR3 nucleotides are TGTGCCAGCAGCCAAGAAAGGACAGGTACCTACGAGCAGTACTTC. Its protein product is CASSQERTGTYEQYF.

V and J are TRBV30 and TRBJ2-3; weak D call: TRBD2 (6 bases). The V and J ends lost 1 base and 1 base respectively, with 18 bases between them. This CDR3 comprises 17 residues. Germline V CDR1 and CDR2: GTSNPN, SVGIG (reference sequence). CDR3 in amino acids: CAWSEVWGVRGTDTQYF. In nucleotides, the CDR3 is TGTGCCTGGAGTGAGGTCTGGGGGGTTCGGGGCACAGATACGCAGTATTTT.

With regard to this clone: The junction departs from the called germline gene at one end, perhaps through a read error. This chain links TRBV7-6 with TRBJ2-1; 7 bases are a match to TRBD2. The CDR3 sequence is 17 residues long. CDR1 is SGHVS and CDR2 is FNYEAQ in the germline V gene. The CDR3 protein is CASSRDYVNNDYNEQFF. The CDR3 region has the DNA TGTGCCAGCAGCCGGGACTACGTGAACAATGACTACAATGAACAGTTCTTC.

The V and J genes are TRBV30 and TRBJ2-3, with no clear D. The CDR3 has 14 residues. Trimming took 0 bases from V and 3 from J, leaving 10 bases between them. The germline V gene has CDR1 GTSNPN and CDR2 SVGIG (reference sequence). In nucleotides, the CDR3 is TGTGCCTGGAGTGTGTTAGCCCCGACAGATACGCAGTATTTT. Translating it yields CAWSVLAPTDTQYF.

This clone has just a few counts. The CDR3 sequence: CASSPRQSSYNSPLHF. The CDR3 bases are TGTGCCAGCAGCCCCCGACAAAGCTCCTATAATTCACCCCTCCACTTT. This chain joins TRBV7-6 and TRBJ1-6; D gene unclear. In germline, CDR1 is SGHVS, CDR2 FNYEAQ. V gave up 5 bases and J gave up 0 bases, with 11 bases separating them. The CDR3 length is 16 residues.

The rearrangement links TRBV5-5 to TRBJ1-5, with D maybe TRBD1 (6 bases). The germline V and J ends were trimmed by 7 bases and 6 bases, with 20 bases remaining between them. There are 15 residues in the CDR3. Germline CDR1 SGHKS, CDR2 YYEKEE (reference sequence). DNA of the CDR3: TGTGCCAGCGGAACTGGCAGGGGAGTAGGTCAGCCCCAGCATTTT. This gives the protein CASGTGRGVGQPQHF.

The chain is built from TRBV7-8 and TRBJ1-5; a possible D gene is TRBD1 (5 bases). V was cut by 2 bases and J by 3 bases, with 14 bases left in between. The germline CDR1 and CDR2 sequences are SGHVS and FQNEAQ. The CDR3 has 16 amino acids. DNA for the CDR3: TGTGCCAGCAGCTTAAGGGGTATCGATCCCAATCAGCCCCAGCATTTT. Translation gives CASSLRGIDPNQPQHF.

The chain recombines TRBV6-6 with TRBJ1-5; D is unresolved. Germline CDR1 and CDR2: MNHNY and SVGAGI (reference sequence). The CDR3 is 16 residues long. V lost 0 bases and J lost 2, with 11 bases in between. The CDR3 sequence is CASSYSLPAGNQPQHF. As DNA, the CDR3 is TGTGCCAGCAGTTACTCGTTACCGGCGGGCAATCAGCCCCAGCATTTT.